This T cell receptor (beta chain) was recovered during a study of blood T cells in healthy people across ages. Overall study results and limits: Calculation of diversity from one million T cells yielded estimates considered to be underestimates.

Notes on this clonotype: Its specificity is not known. An end of the junction does not agree with germline; a read error may underlie this.

Next came a second PCR, run for about 7 to 11 cycles, which used a sample-barcoded 5' primer along with a J-beta primer mix. Every single cDNA molecule received a tag from a template-switch adaptor with 12 random nucleotides. Via MiXCR, TCRdb re-called the 5' RACE reads, giving one row per CDR3 protein. The sample gives just over 1 million distinct CDR3 sequences, more than 35% of which show up once; approximately 20% is in the top ten. The length of the CDR3 is 13 residues. From germline, CDR1 is SQVTM and CDR2 ANQGSEA. The sequence was obtained from a woman in her sixties or seventies in good health. The source material was blood. The V and J genes are TRBV29-1 and TRBJ2-1, with 9 nucleotides matching TRBD1. Judging by the DNA end, TRBJ2-7 fits better; the J call may be wrong. CDR3 protein: CGVVGTGYNEQYF. The CDR3, as DNA: TGCGGCGTTGTTGGGACAGGGTACAATGAGCAGTACTTC.